One sample yielded the 7 T cell receptor beta chains listed below, sequenced in a study of blood T cell repertoires in COVID-19. Some clones are missing from TCRdb's copy, which holds only in-frame ones; the method was immunoSEQ multiplex PCR. The sample consists of 90,000 to 150,000 clones, over 75% of them appearing once. Sequencing was carried out using peripheral blood. Receptor source: an elderly man with acute or convalescent COVID-19.

The rearrangement joins TRBV4-3 to TRBJ1-2; maybe TRBD1 (5 bases). The germline CDR1 and CDR2 sequences are LGHNA and YSLEER. Trimming removed 4 bases from V and 0 bases from J, with 12 bases in between. The CDR3 runs to 15 residues. CDR3 sequence (DNA): TGCGCCAGCAGCCCAGCGCGGGGGGCTAACTATGGCTACACCTTC. Its protein product is CASSPARGANYGYTF.

This chain connects TRBV27 to TRBJ2-7, with 7 bases matching TRBD2. The trim removed 3 bases at V and 0 bases at J, leaving 5 bases unmatched. The CDR3 loop spans 15 amino acids. Germline loops: CDR1 MNHEY, CDR2 SMNVEV (reference sequence). CDR3 protein: CASSFGGKSSYEQYF. In DNA form, the CDR3 reads TGTGCCAGCAGTTTCGGGGGGAAATCCTCCTACGAGCAGTACTTC.

J is TRBJ1-5 and V is TRBV27, with 7 nucleotides matching TRBD1. V trimming: 2 bases; J trimming: 4 bases; junction bases outside the gene matches: 2. The CDR3 is made up of 14 amino acids. CDR1 is MNHEY, CDR2 SMNVEV, per germline (reference sequence). CDR3 sequence reads: CASSLTGDNQPQHF. The CDR3 nucleotides are TGTGCCAGCAGTTTAACAGGGGATAATCAGCCCCAGCATTTT.

V usage is TRBV20-1 and J usage is TRBJ1-2; 10 nucleotides line up with TRBD1. The CDR3 contains 14 residues. CDR1 is DFQATT, CDR2 SNEGSKA, per germline (reference sequence). V trimming: 3 bases; J trimming: 0 bases; junction bases outside the gene matches: 1. CDR3 nucleotides: TGCAGTGCTAGTGGGACAGGGGCTAACTATGGCTACACCTTC. Residues: CSASGTGANYGYTF.

V and J are TRBV5-4 and TRBJ1-3; D gene unclear. This CDR3 spans 18 amino acids. Germline-derived CDR1 and CDR2 are SGHNT and YYREEE (reference sequence). Trimming shortened V by 0 bases and J by 0 bases, and 16 bases separated the two germline ends. The chain's CDR3 is CASSLGSGIQSSGNTIYF. As DNA, the CDR3 is TGTGCCAGCAGCTTGGGCTCCGGTATACAGTCCTCTGGAAACACCATATATTTT.

In this sample, this clone turned up a few times. J is TRBJ2-5 and V is TRBV9; D is possibly TRBD2 (5 bases). CDR3 size: 14 residues. The V gene's germline CDR1 is SGDLS and CDR2 YYNGEE. Trimming took 0 bases from V and 0 from J, leaving 6 bases between them. The CDR3 region has the DNA TGTGCCAGCAGCGTAGCCGGGGACCAAGAGACCCAGTACTTC. Translating gives CASSVAGDQETQYF.

The rearrangement links TRBV5-6 to TRBJ2-1, with D uncertain. The ends were cut back, 4 bases at V and 5 bases at J, with 4 bases in the middle. This CDR3 contains 11 residues. Germline V CDR1 and CDR2: SGHDT, YYEEEE. The CDR3 loop reads CASSTDNEQFF. For the CDR3, the DNA is TGTGCCAGCAGCACAGACAATGAGCAGTTCTTC.